This note documents a single T cell receptor beta chain sequence. These data belong to a study of Ad26.COV2.S vaccination and SARS-CoV-2 variants. Treatment meaning: around 19 received Ad26.COV2.S at low or high dose, single or two shots; five or six received placebo; per-sample allocation not given. Sampling took place 63 days after the first vaccine or placebo injection. V trimming: 4 bases; J trimming: 1 base; junction bases outside the gene matches: 3. Germline lookup yields CDR1 MNHNY and CDR2 SVGAGI (reference sequence). This CDR3 is built from 15 residues. Clones were read by immunoSEQ multiplex PCR, and TCRdb kept only the in-frame ones, dropping some. The sample carries a few hundred thousand clones, over 75% recorded once.

This sequence joins TRBV6-6 and TRBJ1-1; 10 bases align to TRBD1. The sample here was peripheral blood, taken in a trial of Ad26.COV2.S vaccine versus placebo. This clonotype was obtained from a person aged 18-60 years who received the Ad26.COV2.S COVID-19 vaccine or a placebo. CDR3 residues: CASSSRTGGNTEAFF. The CDR3 nucleotides read TGTGCCAGCAGTTCGCGGACAGGGGGGAACACTGAAGCTTTCTTT.